The entry below describes one T cell receptor beta chain. It has no known antigen specificity. No qualities accompany the bases; no much larger clone lies one base away. The entire amount of isolated RNA was reverse transcribed using the High Capacity cDNA Reverse Transcription Kit, so the sequenced TCRB transcripts were expressed ones. Deep immunoSEQ sequencing was applied to naive, central memory and regulatory T cell samples, giving an average of about 3.57 million total reads per sample. Sorted cells were lysed in RLT buffer, and RNA was extracted using DNase-treated RNeasy Micro or Mini kits according to cell number. Each cell subset was processed separately to prevent cross-contamination, with patient and healthy donor samples processed together. The immunoSEQ multiplex PCR was used to amplify TCRB sequences from cDNA, yielding 87-bp fragments that span the CDR3 region. Sequencing of the amplicons was done on the Illumina HiSeq platform. As for how the authors treated the data: PCR bias was corrected computationally using synthetic template baselines, and reads within Hamming distance 2 were collapsed, with unmergeable singletons discarded. By aligning reads against IMGT, V, D and J genes, CDR3 length, and insertions or deletions at six rearrangement sites were assigned. Clonotype counts were normalized to sorted cell number within each subset before computing true diversity and Gini coefficients with the tcR R package. The overlap coefficient, calculated on TCRB nucleotide sequences, was used to measure repertoire sharing. In its TCRdb copy, this immuneACCESS table keeps in-frame sequences only and misses some clones. Where compared with another copy, unresolved V genes explain less than half of these, and the others have no known cause. The V and J calls and clone size are taken from that table; D and trimming were inferred from the DNA. This sample holds around 160,000 clones; around 8% were observed only once. Around 0.5% of the sample comes from the top ten.

CDR1 SEHNR and CDR2 FQNEAQ were looked up in the germline V gene (reference sequence). V lost 1 base and J lost 5 bases, and the count of bases not matched to a germline gene is 3. Including cysteine and phenylalanine, the CDR3 has 15 amino acids. Only the CDR3 portion is preserved as DNA: 45 bases, with reading frame beginning at the first base. From each donor, a single peripheral blood sample of 100 to 150 mL on average was drawn into heparinised tubes. Naive, central memory, regulatory and stem cell-like memory CD4+ T cells were sorted on a BD FACSAria II using a panel including CD45RO, CCR7, CD25, CD127, CD95 and CD27. Every sorted population had a purity above 98%. PBMCs were isolated immediately by Lymphoprep density gradient centrifugation and stained directly without culture. So that batch effects would be minimized, each experiment stained and sorted samples in pairs, pairing one healthy donor with one patient.

The data are from a study of beta chain features in type 1 diabetes (dated by TCRdb to the late 2010s). A note on the overall study: Mean age, gender distribution, total cell number and subset yield were not different between patients and healthy donors. The study compared the TCRB repertoires of sorted circulating CD4+ T cell subsets in recently diagnosed type 1 diabetes patients with those in matched healthy donors. Regulatory and stem cell-like memory subsets were obtained from only 8 patients and roughly 8 healthy donors, while naive and central memory subsets were obtained from all 28 donors. Across all samples, fewer than 110,000,000 sorted cells were examined, and cell number per subset correlated strongly with RNA yield. Overall study outcomes, separate from this receptor: Shorter templates might have been favored by PCR, but patient and control samples were amplified and corrected together, so both groups would have been affected equally by any skew. Type 1 diabetes patients showed a moderate but significant shortening of TCRB CDR3 length in all four CD4+ subsets. Naive, central memory and regulatory TCRB repertoires appeared to be more alike among patients than among healthy donors. Sequencing cDNA rather than genomic DNA could over-represent highly expressing activated cells, although activation and CD3 levels did not differ between groups. Fewer insertions and more nucleotide deletions at VDJ recombination sites were observed in patients with type 1 diabetes, implying thymic rearrangement abnormalities. HLA sub-analyses involved small numbers of individuals, so any influence of HLA type on TCRB rearrangement remained unresolved.

This TCR came from a woman between 18 and 29 years old with type 1 diabetes. The sample comprised central memory CD4+ T cells from blood. The rearrangement combines TRBV7-9 with TRBJ2-1, with 9 bases matching TRBD2. This receptor carries the CDR3 CASSLVAGAHNEQFF. The sequenced DNA: TGTGCCAGCAGCTTAGTAGCGGGAGCCCACAATGAGCAGTTCTTC.